This T cell receptor beta chain was recorded in a study of control samples from healthy donors and cancer patients. Trimming removed 0 bases at V and 0 bases at J, with 3 bases between. Germline V gene lookup returns CDR1 SGDLS and CDR2 YYNGEE. The CDR3 runs 13 residues. This clone appeared a single time. Here immunoSEQ multiplex PCR was the method, and the copy in TCRdb shows in-frame clones only, minus some. The sample carries about 79,000 clones, roughly 93% recorded once. The origin of this receptor is a woman aged 40 to 55 with lung cancer. The sequencing sample was made of PBMCs. This chain uses TRBV9 with TRBJ1-1; D is ambiguous. The DNA for the CDR3 is TGTGCCAGCAGCGTAGTCTTGAACACTGAAGCTTTCTTT. It translates to CASSVVLNTEAFF. Full variable domain (rest looked up from reference TRBV9 and TRBJ1-1): DSGVTQTPKHLITATGQRVTLRCSPRSGDLSVYWYQQSLDQGLQFLIQYYNGEERAKGNILERFSAQQFPDLHSELNLSSLELGDSALYFCASSVVLNTEAFFGQGTRLTVV.